This T cell receptor beta chain was recorded in a study of T cell repertoires in cytomegalovirus infection (dated by TCRdb to between 2018 and 2021). For the wider study: Donor HLA type was relevant to the analysis, as public TCR beta signatures indicated carriage of CMV infection together with the matching HLA type.

About this clonotype itself: No antigen is known for it. An end of the junction differs from the germline gene, which may be a read error.

The CDR3 goes from the cysteine to the phenylalanine over 12 residues. The read is trimmed to its CDR3 DNA, 36 bases read in frame from base 1. Taken from the germline V gene, the CDR1 and CDR2 loops are SNHLY and FYNNEI. Instrument on record: Illumina HiSeq 1500. Clones were called with MiXCR by TCRdb after fastp trimmed the public reads at Q25, and only in-frame beta chains were retained. Duplicate CDR3 protein sequences are folded into a single record with the most common DNA and genes. The sample data list around 740,000 distinct CDR3 sequences, and 35% of these were observed just once. The ten largest clonotypes hold under 3.5% of the sample. The investigation overall reported the following: In the ex vivo response, HLA-C-restricted CMV-specific TCR beta clonotypes were dominant, and in two of eight donors the single most frequent clonotype came from this HLA-C-restricted group. In both this cohort and an independent roughly 350-donor cohort, the cumulative frequency of public TCR beta family members distinguished carriers of CMV infection plus the relevant HLA type.

Sequencing was done on a sample of PBMCs. The TCR originated in a human donor in good health (CMV status not recorded). Some clones in this sample may be carry-over from other donors' samples. This receptor chain uses TRBV2 and TRBJ1-6; the best D guess is TRBD1, with 6 bases matching. The DNA sequence is given as TGTGCCAGCAGGGACAGATATTCACCCCTCCGCTTT. Its translation is CASRDRYSPLRF.